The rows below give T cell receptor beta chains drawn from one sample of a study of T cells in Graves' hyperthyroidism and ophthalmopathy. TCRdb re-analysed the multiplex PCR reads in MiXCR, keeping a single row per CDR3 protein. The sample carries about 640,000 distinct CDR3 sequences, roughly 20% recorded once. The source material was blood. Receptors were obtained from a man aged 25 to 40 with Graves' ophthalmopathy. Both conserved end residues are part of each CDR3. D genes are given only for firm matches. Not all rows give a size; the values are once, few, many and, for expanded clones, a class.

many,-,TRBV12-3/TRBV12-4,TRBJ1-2,TGTGCCAGCAGTTCGACAGCGAGGGAATATGGCTACACCTTC,CASSSTAREYGYTF
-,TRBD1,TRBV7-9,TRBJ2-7,TGTGCCAGCAGCCGGGACAGCCCAAAGCAGTACTTC,CASSRDSPKQYF
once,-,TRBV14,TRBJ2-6,TGTGCCAGTCGGGTCTCTGGGGCCAACGTCCTGACTTTC,CASRVSGANVLTF
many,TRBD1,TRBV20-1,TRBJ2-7,TGCAGTGCTAGAGGGCGGACAGGGGGGTACGAGCAGTACTTC,CSARGRTGGYEQYF
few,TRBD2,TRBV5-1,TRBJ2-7,TGCGCCATGTGGGACTATCGTACCTACGAGCAGTACTTC,CAMWDYRTYEQYF
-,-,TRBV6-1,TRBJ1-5,TGTGCCAGCCTCGTCGATGAAAATAGCAATCAGCCCCAGCATTTT,CASLVDENSNQPQHF
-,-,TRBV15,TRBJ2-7,TGTGCCACCAGCAAGGGGACCGAAGGGAGGCGGGAGCAGTACTTC,CATSKGTEGRREQYF
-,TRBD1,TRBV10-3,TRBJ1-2,TGTGCCATCCACGACAGGGGGCAAGGAAATGGCTACACCTTC,CAIHDRGQGNGYTF
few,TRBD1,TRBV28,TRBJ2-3,TGTGCCAGCAGTTCTACCGACAGGGGGCCCGGTGATACGCAGTATTTT,CASSSTDRGPGDTQYF
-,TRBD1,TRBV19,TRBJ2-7,TGTGCCAGTAGTCAAGGGACAGTTTGGAGCGAGCAGTACTTC,CASSQGTVWSEQYF
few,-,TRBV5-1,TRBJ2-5,TGCGCCAGCAGCTTGGAATGGGGAGAAGAGACCCAGTACTTC,CASSLEWGEETQYF
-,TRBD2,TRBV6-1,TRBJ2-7,TGTGCCAGCAGTGGCCCGACTAGCGGGAGTTCCTACGAGCAGTACTTC,CASSGPTSGSSYEQYF
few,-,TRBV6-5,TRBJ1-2,TGTGCCAGCAGTTACACAATTCAGGGGAACTATGGCTACACCTTC,CASSYTIQGNYGYTF
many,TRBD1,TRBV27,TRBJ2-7,TGTGCCAGCACCTCATGGGGGACAGGGGGTTACGAGCAGTACTTC,CASTSWGTGGYEQYF
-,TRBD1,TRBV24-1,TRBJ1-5,TGTGCCACCAGTGCGGGACAGGGGATTCAGCCCCAGCATTTT,CATSAGQGIQPQHF
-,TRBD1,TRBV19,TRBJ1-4,TGTGCCAGTAGTATCTCACAGGGGGCAACTAATGAAAAACTGTTTTTT,CASSISQGATNEKLFF
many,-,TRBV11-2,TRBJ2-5,TGTGCCAGCAGCAATCCGGGACGTAAAGAGACCCAGTACTTC,CASSNPGRKETQYF
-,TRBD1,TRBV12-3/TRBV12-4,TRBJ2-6,TGTGCCAGCAGGGATTACAGGGGCTCTGGGGCCAACGTCCTGACTTTC,CASRDYRGSGANVLTF
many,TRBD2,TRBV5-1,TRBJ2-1,TGCGCCAGCAGCTTTAGGTCTAGCGGCGACAATGAGCAGTTCTTC,CASSFRSSGDNEQFF
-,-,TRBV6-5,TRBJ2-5,TGTGCCAGCAGTTACAATGGTAGATCAGGGGAGACCCAGTACTTC,CASSYNGRSGETQYF
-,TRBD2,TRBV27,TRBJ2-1,TGTGCCAGCAGCCTAGCGGGAGTATTGCACAATGAGCAGTTCTTC,CASSLAGVLHNEQFF
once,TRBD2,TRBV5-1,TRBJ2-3,TGCGCCAGCAGCTTGTCATCGCGCGGGGAGGGAGATACGCAGTATTTT,CASSLSSRGEGDTQYF
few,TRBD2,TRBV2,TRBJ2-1,TGTGCCAGCAACCCGGGACTAGCGCGGTGGCAGTTCTTC,CASNPGLARWQFF
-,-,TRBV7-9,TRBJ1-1,TGTGCCAGCGCCAGGGGTAACACTGAAGCTTTCTTT,CASARGNTEAFF
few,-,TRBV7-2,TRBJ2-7,TGTGCCAGCAGGGTTTCCAGGGACACCTACGGGCGACAGTACTTC,CASRVSRDTYGRQYF
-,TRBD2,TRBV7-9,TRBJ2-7,TGTGCCAGCAGTTCTACACGACTAGCAGGGGAGCAGTACTTC,CASSSTRLAGEQYF
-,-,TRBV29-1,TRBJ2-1,TGCAGCGTTGAATTGTTCTCGGGACCGCGCTCCTACAATGGGCAGTTCTTC,CSVELFSGPRSYNGQFF
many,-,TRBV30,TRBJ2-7,TGTGCCTGGAGTCGAGATTCTTCCTACGAGCAGTACTTC,CAWSRDSSYEQYF
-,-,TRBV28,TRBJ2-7,TGTGCCAGCAGTGTAAGGGGGTCGGTCGAGCAGTACTTC,CASSVRGSVEQYF
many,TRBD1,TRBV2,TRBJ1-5,TGTGCCAGCAGTGACAGGGGGCTCGGACAGCCCCAGCATTTT,CASSDRGLGQPQHF
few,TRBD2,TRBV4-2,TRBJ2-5,TGTGCCAGCAGCCAAGATGGGCCATCTAGCGGGAGGATGTGGGAGACCCAGTACTTC,CASSQDGPSSGRMWETQYF
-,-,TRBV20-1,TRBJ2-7,TGCAGTGCTAGAGGAGCCCCCGGACTAACCTCCTACGAGCAGTACTTC,CSARGAPGLTSYEQYF
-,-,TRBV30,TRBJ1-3,TGTGCCTGGAGTGTGGGAGTCTCTGGAAACACCATATATTTT,CAWSVGVSGNTIYF
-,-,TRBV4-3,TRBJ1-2,TGCGCCAGCAGCCAGGGATCGTCGGGGCAGCCTAACTATGGCTACACCTTC,CASSQGSSGQPNYGYTF
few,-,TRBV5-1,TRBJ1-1,TGCGCCAGCAGCTTGGGGGAGTACAACACTGAAGCTTTCTTT,CASSLGEYNTEAFF
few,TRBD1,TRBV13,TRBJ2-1,TGTGCCAGCAGCCCCCAGGGGGACAGCTACAATGAGCAGTTCTTC,CASSPQGDSYNEQFF
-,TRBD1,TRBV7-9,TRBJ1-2,TGTGCCAGCAGCTTAGGGGACAGTCGTGCGATTAACTATGGCTACACCTTC,CASSLGDSRAINYGYTF
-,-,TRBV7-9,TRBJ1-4,TGTGCCAGCAGCTTATCTGGGTTGGGCCGAACTAATGAAAAACTGTTTTTT,CASSLSGLGRTNEKLFF
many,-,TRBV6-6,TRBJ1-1,TGTGCCAGCAGTTACCAGGGGTGGACTGAAGCTTTCTTT,CASSYQGWTEAFF
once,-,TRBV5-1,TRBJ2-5,TGCGCCAGCAGCAGGCGGCAGGGGTCGCAAGAGACCCAGTACTTC,CASSRRQGSQETQYF
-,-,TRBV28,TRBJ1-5,TGTGCCAGCAGAATCCCAAAGGGGAACAATCAGCCCCAGCATTTT,CASRIPKGNNQPQHF
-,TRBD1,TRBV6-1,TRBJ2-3,TGTGCCAGCAGTGAAGTGGTCAGGGGGCTAACAGATACGCAGTATTTT,CASSEVVRGLTDTQYF
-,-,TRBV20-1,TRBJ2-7,TGCAGTGCTAGCGGCAGCCCGAGCTCCTACGAGCAGTACTTC,CSASGSPSSYEQYF
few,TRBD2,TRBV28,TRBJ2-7,TGTGCCAGCAGACCCCCGGGGGGGGGGGAGCAGTACTTC,CASRPPGGGEQYF
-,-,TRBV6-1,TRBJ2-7,TGTGCCAGCAGCCGCCTGGCTAGTTCCTACTCCTACGAGCAGTACTTC,CASSRLASSYSYEQYF
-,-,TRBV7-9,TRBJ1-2,TGTGTCAGCAGCTTGGCACCCCGAGGGGAGGATGGCTACACCTTC,CVSSLAPRGEDGYTF
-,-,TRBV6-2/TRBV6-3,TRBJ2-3,TGTGCCAGCAGTTACGGGGGCGGGAGAACCCCAGATACGCAGTATTTT,CASSYGGGRTPDTQYF
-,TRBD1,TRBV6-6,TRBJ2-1,TGTGCCAGCAAGGGGACAGGGGGCGTTCTAGCGGGCAGCAGCTCCTACAATGAGCAGTTCTTC,CASKGTGGVLAGSSSYNEQFF
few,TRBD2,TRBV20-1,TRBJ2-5,TGCAGTGCCGAGACTAGCGGGAGTGTCCCGTACTTC,CSAETSGSVPYF
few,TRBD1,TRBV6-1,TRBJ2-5,TGTGCCAGCAGTGAAGGCAGGGGGCTAGAGACCCAGTACTTC,CASSEGRGLETQYF
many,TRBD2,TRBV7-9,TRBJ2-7,TGTGCCAGCAGCTTTAGCGGGAGCGAGCAGTACTTC,CASSFSGSEQYF
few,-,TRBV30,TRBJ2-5,TGTGCCTGGAGTAGTGCGTTCTCCGGACAGGCGGGGGAGACCCAGTACTTC,CAWSSAFSGQAGETQYF
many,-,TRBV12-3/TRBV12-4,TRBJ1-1,TGTGCCAGCAGTCGCAGGGACAACACTGAAGCTTTCTTT,CASSRRDNTEAFF
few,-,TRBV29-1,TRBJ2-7,TGCAGCGTCTGGACGGGAGACGAATACGAGCAGTACTTC,CSVWTGDEYEQYF
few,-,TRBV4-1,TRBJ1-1,TGCGCCAGCAGCCAGGCGAAGAACACTGAAGCTTTCTTT,CASSQAKNTEAFF
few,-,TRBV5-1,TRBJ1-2,TGCGCCAGCAGCTTGGCCTCAAGGAACTATGGCTACACCTTC,CASSLASRNYGYTF
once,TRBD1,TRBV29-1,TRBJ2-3,TGCAGCGTCGACAGGGGAAGAAGTACAGATACGCAGTATTTT,CSVDRGRSTDTQYF
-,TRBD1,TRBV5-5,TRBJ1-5,TGTGCCAGCAGCCATGGACAGGCCGTGAGGCCCCAGCATTTT,CASSHGQAVRPQHF
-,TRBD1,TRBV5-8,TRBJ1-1,TGTGCCAGCGGCGACAGGGGGCTTAGTACTGAAGCTTTCTTT,CASGDRGLSTEAFF